This TCR beta chain was retrieved from a study of T cell responses to AZD1222 COVID-19 vaccine. Study-level points and caveats: Unmutated variant regions reportedly attract nearly half of all spike-specific TCRs.

In regard to this clone: The antigen is undetermined.

Profiling relied on immunoSEQ multiplex PCR, and the TCRdb table lists in-frame clones only, not all of them. The data show about 180,000 clones, about 91% seen once. V lost 4 bases to trimming and J lost 4 bases, with 4 bases between them. Germline lookup yields CDR1 SGHTA and CDR2 FQGTGA. This CDR3 is 12 amino acids long. This rearrangement joins TRBV7-3 to TRBJ2-2; D remains ambiguous. This specimen consisted of peripheral blood, obtained on day 0 of AZD1222 vaccination. The clonotype comes from an adult in good health. CDR3 in DNA: TGTGCCAGCAGCTCCTTCACCGGGGAGCTGTTTTTT. It specifies CASSSFTGELFF.